The 14 T cell receptor beta chains listed next were all sequenced from one sample in a study of cytomegalovirus exposure and HLA in healthy donors. PCR primers comprised 60 Vbeta and 13 Jbeta primers. The data were produced by immunoSEQ multiplex PCR, yet TCRdb's version contains in-frame clones alone and is incomplete. The sample holds about 200,000 clones; more than 75% are singletons and the top ten take approximately 1.7%. Sequenced sample: PBMCs. The receptor set was obtained from a woman younger than 35 in good health and CMV-seronegative.

The gene calls are TRBV10-1 and TRBJ2-7; 7 bases match TRBD2. Trimming removed 8 bases from V and 2 bases from J; junction bases left unmatched: 15. Per germline, CDR1 WNHNN and CDR2 SYGVQD (reference sequence). The CDR3 sequence is 16 residues long. CDR3 sequence (DNA): TGCGCCAGCTGCCGATCCTCACAGCGGGAAACCTACGAGCAGTACTTC. Translated: CASCRSSQRETYEQYF.

V is TRBV21-1 and J is TRBJ2-7; TRBD1, the table's D call, was not compared with the DNA. TRBV21-1 constitutes a pseudogene. The CDR3 has 15 amino acids. DNA of the CDR3: TGTGCCAGCAGCAAACCTTCAGGGGGAATCCACGAGCAGTACTTC. Translation: CASSKPSGGIHEQYF.

The V gene is TRBV5-6, the J gene TRBJ2-7; weak D call: TRBD2 (5 bases). The germline V and J ends were trimmed by 2 bases and 0 bases, with 21 bases remaining between them. The CDR3 is made up of 18 amino acids. Germline-derived CDR1 and CDR2 are SGHDT and YYEEEE. The CDR3: CASSFMTSLAGFSYEQYF. The CDR3 DNA reads as TGTGCCAGCAGCTTCATGACCAGCCTGGCGGGCTTCTCCTACGAGCAGTACTTC.

A few counts support this clone. The V gene is TRBV27, the J gene TRBJ1-1; the D gene is possibly TRBD1 (5 bases). Germline V gene lookup returns CDR1 MNHEY and CDR2 SMNVEV (reference sequence). The CDR3 totals 13 residues. Trimming removed 3 bases from V and 5 bases from J, with 10 bases in between. The DNA for the CDR3 is TGTGCCAGCAGTTTTCAGGGAGGGACTGAAGCTTTCTTT. It codes for CASSFQGGTEAFF.

CDR3 amino acids: CASSGLHVGEQFF. Written as DNA, the CDR3 is TGTGCCAGCAGCGGACTCCACGTCGGTGAGCAGTTCTTC. V and J are TRBV6-1 and TRBJ2-1, with D possibly matching TRBD2 (5 bases). CDR3 length: 13 residues. Germline CDR1 and CDR2: MNHNS and SASEGT. Trimming took off 6 bases at V and 9 bases at J, with 15 bases between the two ends.

CDR3 in DNA: TGTGCCAGCAGCCCTGGACAAATTAGCACAGATACGCAGTATTTT. It yields the protein CASSPGQISTDTQYF. V is TRBV7-9 and J is TRBJ2-3; D may be TRBD1 (5 bases). Germline V gene lookup returns CDR1 SEHNR and CDR2 FQNEAQ (reference sequence). Trimming took 5 bases from V and 0 from J, leaving 12 bases between them. This CDR3 has 15 amino acids.

The chain employs TRBV7-2 and TRBJ1-1; tentative D call: TRBD1 (5 bases). V gave up 5 bases and J gave up 6 bases, with 13 bases separating them. CDR1 is SGHTA, CDR2 FQGNSA, per germline. CDR3 length equals 13 residues. The CDR3 is CASSPQGLSEAFF. The CDR3 coding sequence is TGTGCCAGCAGCCCCCAGGGACTTTCTGAAGCTTTCTTT.

This clone came up once. The chain joins TRBV7-8 to TRBJ1-5; tentative D call: TRBD1 (6 bases). Trimming removed 3 bases at V and 0 bases at J, with 24 bases between. From germline, CDR1 is SGHVS and CDR2 FQNEAQ. There are 20 residues in the CDR3. The CDR3 sequence is CASSFTRSGHRNYSNQPQHF. Here the CDR3 DNA reads TGTGCCAGCAGCTTCACCCGATCGGGACATAGGAATTATAGCAATCAGCCCCAGCATTTT.

Only a few counts were recorded for this clone. CDR3 loop: CASSDPWSGPYNEQFF. CDR3 coding DNA: TGTGCCAGCAGTGATCCGTGGAGCGGACCCTACAATGAGCAGTTCTTC. J is TRBJ2-1 and V is TRBV6-1; D is perhaps TRBD2 (5 bases). The CDR3 is 16 amino acids. Deletions cut 3 bases from V and 2 bases from J, with 14 bases between. CDR1 and CDR2 (germline): MNHNS, SASEGT.

The chain recombines TRBV6-6 with TRBJ1-5, with D possibly TRBD1 on 6 matching bases. The V and J ends lost 2 bases and 6 bases respectively, with 11 bases between them. CDR3 length: 14 amino acids. The germline V gene encodes CDR1 MNHNY and CDR2 SVGAGI (reference sequence). The CDR3 region has the DNA TGTGCCAGCAGTTACGGGGGGGGCGGTCAGCCCCAGCATTTT. Translation: CASSYGGGGQPQHF.

This clone was recorded a few times. The chain couples TRBV5-4 to TRBJ1-1; D not resolved. Trimming left V 2 bases short and J 3 bases short, with 17 bases between. Germline assignment: CDR1 SGHNT and CDR2 YYREEE (reference sequence). The CDR3 length is 16 residues. The CDR3 here is CASSLRLTRIDTEAFF. The CDR3 region has the DNA TGTGCCAGCAGCTTACGCCTCACTAGGATCGACACTGAAGCTTTCTTT.

The chain recombines TRBV19 with TRBJ1-5; D ambiguous. The germline CDR1 and CDR2 sequences are LNHDA and SQIVND (reference sequence). V lost 1 base to trimming and J lost 9 bases, with 7 bases between them. This CDR3 has 12 residues. The CDR3: CASSIGLLPQHF. DNA of the CDR3: TGTGCCAGTAGTATAGGACTCCTGCCCCAGCATTTT.

Regarding this clone: Other DNA sequences in this specimen translate into the identical CDR3. The V call is TRBV5-1, the J call TRBJ2-1; 12 bases are shared with TRBD2. This CDR3 spans 15 amino acids. V lost 4 bases and J lost 6; bases outside the gene matches: 5. Germline V gene sequence: CDR1 SGHRS, CDR2 YFSETQ. CDR3 loop: CASSPGLAGSNEQFF. Here the CDR3 DNA reads TGCGCCAGCAGCCCAGGACTAGCGGGAAGCAATGAGCAGTTCTTC.

The J gene is TRBJ2-3, the V gene TRBV5-6, with D possibly TRBD2 on 5 matching bases. V was cut by 0 bases and J by 4 bases, with 9 bases left in between. CDR3 length: 14 amino acids. Germline CDR1 SGHDT, CDR2 YYEEEE. CDR3: CASSLAFGADTQYF. CDR3 coding DNA: TGTGCCAGCAGCTTGGCCTTCGGGGCAGATACGCAGTATTTT.